This TCR beta chain was retrieved from a study of cytomegalovirus exposure and HLA in healthy donors. Broader study findings: Within a later analysis, the majority of CMV-associated TCR beta chains appeared HLA-restricted. Using a false discovery rate of 0.05, a later analysis showed that 16,000 or so TCR beta sequences were associated with HLA alleles. The investigators catalogued 150 to 200 TCR beta chains as cytomegalovirus-associated. Reports state that TCR beta sequences accurately predicted most subjects' HLA-A and HLA-B alleles.

The CDR3 contains 13 residues. Per germline, CDR1 SGHRS and CDR2 YFSETQ. V was shortened by 1 base and J by 7 bases, with 11 bases between the two germline ends. Both 60 Vbeta primers and 13 Jbeta primers went into the PCR. Profiling relied on immunoSEQ multiplex PCR, and the TCRdb table lists in-frame clones only, not all of them. The sample includes about 170,000 clones, 79% of them seen just once. This clone was observed a few times. The antigen is unknown. This chain connects TRBV5-1 to TRBJ1-2; no clear D gene. This TCR came from a woman aged 50 to 65 in good health and CMV-seronegative. The specimen sequenced was PBMCs. The chain's CDR3 is CASSLQAEGGYTF. The CDR3 bases are TGCGCCAGCAGCTTGCAGGCAGAGGGTGGCTACACCTTC.